This is a list of T cell receptor beta chains from one sample in a study of blood T cells in healthy people across ages. TCRdb fed the 5' RACE reads into MiXCR, producing one record per CDR3 protein. The sample shows about 1 million distinct CDR3 sequences, over 35% of them seen only once. The sequenced sample was blood. The receptors shown here come from a woman aged 60-70 years in good health. The CDR3 runs from the conserved cysteine through the conserved F or W. Fields, in order: CDR3 protein, D gene, V gene. A D gene is named only where the DNA matches it firmly.

CASTIGILTSETQYF - TRBV12-3/TRBV12-4
CASSHSGTGVFGAGASGANVLTF TRBD1 TRBV4-1
CASSSQWGSYEQYF - TRBV28
CSAEITGTGTYEQYF TRBD1 TRBV29-1
CASSLWSEDQQFF - TRBV27
CASSLTGVNYEQYF TRBD1 TRBV7-9
CACSLAGGPYEQYF TRBD2 TRBV12-3/TRBV12-4
CASSPSGGVETYNEQFF TRBD2 TRBV9
CSVGFSNQPQHF - TRBV29-1
CASRLRGGDQPQHF - TRBV13
CASSDHPSYEQYF - TRBV6-2/TRBV6-3
CASSRDGTRGNTQYF TRBD2 TRBV6-5
CSVRTGLGEQYF TRBD1 TRBV20-1
CASSPLAGGTYNEQFF TRBD2 TRBV11-2
CASRTGILDLYF TRBD1 TRBV30
CASSQDLWSSDTQYF - TRBV14
CASRPLAGEIGSGTDTQYF TRBD2 TRBV12-3/TRBV12-4
CASSLGGWETYSNQPQHF - TRBV27
CSVTPGLATQYF - TRBV29-1
CSARLSGLAGARETQYF TRBD2 TRBV20-1
CASGRGAEKLFF - TRBV2
CASSQSGQWVAAFF - TRBV3-1
CASSTGPLYEQYF - TRBV28
CATGLAGGQYNEQFF TRBD2 TRBV10-3
CASSFLPGANVLTF - TRBV28
CSVGSTSYNEQFF - TRBV29-1
CSARGEGWSNTQYF - TRBV20-1
CASRSRGTSGGNEQFF TRBD2 TRBV12-3/TRBV12-4
CASSPSGISSYNEQFF TRBD2 TRBV3-1
CASSPSSGGLYNEQFF TRBD2 TRBV9
CASSPKGQDTYEQYF - TRBV7-9
CASSAISGMDGSPLHF - TRBV5-5
CSARDRLAGRDTQYF TRBD2 TRBV20-1
CASTHRDGRYEQYF - TRBV6-2/TRBV6-3
CSVGKPSGRRNYEQYF TRBD2 TRBV29-1
CASSPGTSGSFEQFF TRBD2 TRBV5-1
CASSVQLIYQPQHF - TRBV2
CASSPGYNYEQYF - TRBV9
CATSRGGGETQYF - TRBV15
CASSRAAGTGGGYTF TRBD1 TRBV3-1